Below, 27 T cell receptor beta chains from the same sample are listed, as sequenced in a study of T cell responses to AZD1222 COVID-19 vaccine. Assay used: immunoSEQ multiplex PCR; TCRdb lists only in-frame clones, some missing. Of around 100,000 clones listed, 90% are singletons. The source material was peripheral blood, sampled on day 0 of AZD1222 vaccination. These receptors were taken from an adult in good health.

The rearrangement joins TRBV19 to TRBJ1-1; 9 bases are a match to TRBD1. Germline CDR1 and CDR2: LNHDA and SQIVND (reference sequence). The CDR3 runs 13 residues. V lost 4 bases and J lost 8; bases outside the gene matches: 5. CDR3 in amino acids: CASSNPGTGEAFF. DNA for the CDR3: TGTGCCAGTAGTAACCCCGGGACAGGGGAAGCTTTCTTT.

The chain recombines TRBV19 with TRBJ2-1; TRBD2 matches at 8 bases. The CDR3 spans 17 residues. The germline V gene encodes CDR1 LNHDA and CDR2 SQIVND (reference sequence). The V gene end was trimmed by 2 bases and the J gene end by 8 bases; junction bases not matched to a gene: 14. The CDR3 DNA sequence: TGTGCCAGTAGTATAAATCCAATGGGACTAGGGTTTGATGAGCAGTTCTTC. It specifies CASSINPMGLGFDEQFF.

V is TRBV28 and J is TRBJ1-1, with 10 bases identical to TRBD1. The V and J ends lost 7 bases and 4 bases, in that order; junction bases with no gene match: 24. This CDR3 contains 20 residues. The germline CDR1 and CDR2 sequences are MDHEN and SYDVKM. The CDR3 loop is CASTYSGTGVSREGSTEAFF. The CDR3 DNA is TGTGCCAGCACCTACTCCGGGACAGGGGTTTCTAGAGAGGGGTCCACTGAAGCTTTCTTT. Together with reference TRBV28 and TRBJ1-1, the CDR3 gives the full variable domain: DVKVTQSSRYLVKRTGEKVFLECVQDMDHENMFWYRQDPGLGLRLIYFSYDVKMKEKGDIPEGYSVSREKKERFSLILESASTNQTSMYLCASTYSGTGVSREGSTEAFFGQGTRLTVV.

CDR3: CASSENQGAYNSPLHF. The CDR3 nucleotides are TGTGCCAGCAGCGAGAATCAGGGGGCGTACAATTCACCCCTCCACTTT. The V and J genes are TRBV5-8 and TRBJ1-6; 8 bases fit TRBD1. The V and J ends lost 4 bases and 7 bases, in that order; junction bases with no gene match: 10. The CDR3 runs to 16 residues. Germline loops: CDR1 SGHTS, CDR2 YDEGEE.

This clone occurred a few times. The chain uses TRBV12-3 or TRBV12-4 and TRBJ1-2; TRBD1 aligns across 8 bases. The CDR3 is 12 amino acids. Trimming removed 5 bases from V and 8 bases from J; junction bases left unmatched: 4. The CDR3 DNA reads TGTGCCAGCAGTCCCAGGGGGCGAGGCTACACCTTC. This codes for CASSPRGRGYTF.

CDR3 amino acids: CASSLGPGLSSYEQYF. The CDR3 DNA is TGTGCCAGCAGCTTGGGCCCCGGACTCAGCTCCTACGAGCAGTACTTC. The gene calls are TRBV7-8 and TRBJ2-7, with D maybe TRBD2 (5 bases). This CDR3 has 16 residues. V was pared by 3 bases and J by 0 bases, with 15 bases between. The germline gives CDR1 SGHVS, CDR2 FQNEAQ.

CDR3 loop: CASSLGTTYEQYF. The CDR3 region has the DNA TGTGCCAGCAGCTTGGGGACTACCTACGAGCAGTACTTC. The chain joins TRBV5-6 to TRBJ2-7; D is possibly TRBD2 (6 bases). CDR3 length equals 13 residues. Germline assignment: CDR1 SGHDT and CDR2 YYEEEE. Between the trimmed V and J ends, which lost 0 bases and 2 bases, there was a span of 6 bases.

V gene TRBV6-2 or TRBV6-3 combines with J gene TRBJ2-7, with TRBD1 as a possible D gene (6 bases). Germline assignment: CDR1 MNHEY and CDR2 SVGEGT. V was trimmed by 0 bases and J by 5 bases, leaving 17 bases between them. This CDR3 spans 16 amino acids. The CDR3 nucleotides are TGTGCCAGCAGTTACTCGGTGGGGACACGAAGCGACGAGCAGTACTTC. Its protein is CASSYSVGTRSDEQYF.

The V gene is TRBV2, the J gene TRBJ2-1; no clear D. Germline V gene lookup returns CDR1 SNHLY and CDR2 FYNNEI. This CDR3 has 10 residues. Trimming removed 6 bases from V and 16 bases from J, with 13 bases in between. This chain's CDR3 is CASRDLHDFF. As DNA, the CDR3 is TGTGCCAGCAGGGACCTACATGATTTCTTC.

The chain recombines TRBV23-1 with TRBJ2-3; 9 positions match TRBD1. TRBV23-1 is labeled an ORF, and its function is uncertain. This CDR3 comprises 18 residues. With 0 bases clipped from V and 4 bases from J, the junction kept 11 bases outside the gene matches. CDR3 DNA: TGCGCCAGCAGTCAATCGCCCCGGACAGGGGTTGGCGCAGATACGCAGTATTTT. It is translated as CASSQSPRTGVGADTQYF.

This clone was picked up one time. The rearrangement joins TRBV25-1 to TRBJ1-1, with a possible D match to TRBD1 (5 bases). V lost 2 bases and J 2 bases, leaving 12 bases between the germline ends. The length of the CDR3 is 15 residues. Germline CDR1 reads MGHDK; CDR2 reads SYGVNS. DNA of the CDR3: TGTGCCAGCAGTGAACCGGGGACGGGAAACACTGAAGCTTTCTTT. Translated: CASSEPGTGNTEAFF.

This chain connects TRBV11-2 to TRBJ1-4; D not resolved. CDR1 is SGHAT, CDR2 FQNNGV, per germline. The CDR3 consists of 15 residues. V lost 1 base to trimming and J lost 8 bases, with 14 bases between them. CDR3 protein: CASSLVGVPWEKLFF. The CDR3 nucleotides read TGTGCCAGCAGCTTAGTTGGGGTGCCTTGGGAAAAACTGTTTTTT.

CDR3 protein: CASSVLNSPGQGFGDYGYTF. CDR3 nucleotide sequence: TGTGCCAGCAGCGTCCTGAACTCTCCGGGACAGGGGTTTGGTGACTATGGCTACACCTTC. The chain employs TRBV9 and TRBJ1-2, with 10 bases that match TRBD1. V lost 2 bases, J lost 3 bases, and 19 bases stayed unmatched. The CDR3 covers 20 residues. Germline loops: CDR1 SGDLS, CDR2 YYNGEE.

The genes are TRBV4-1 and TRBJ1-5, with a weak D call TRBD1 (6 bases). The CDR3 sequence is 15 residues long. Trimming stripped 2 bases from V and 0 bases from J, with 8 bases between. Germline CDR1 MGHRA, CDR2 YSYEKL. This chain's CDR3 is CASSQIQGSNQPQHF. The CDR3 nucleotides read TGCGCCAGCAGCCAAATACAGGGTAGCAATCAGCCCCAGCATTTT.

V gene TRBV28 combines with J gene TRBJ1-1; no reliable D call. The CDR3 loop spans 12 amino acids. V was cut by 10 bases and J by 5 bases, with 14 bases left in between. Germline lookup yields CDR1 MDHEN and CDR2 SYDVKM. Written as DNA, the CDR3 is TGTGCCACAGTCCGGATGGGAACTGAAGCTTTCTTT. This codes for CATVRMGTEAFF.

The count of this clone is one. CDR3 amino acids: CATSTLRRTSGILDTQYF. The CDR3 region has the DNA TGTGCCACCAGCACCCTGCGAAGGACTAGCGGGATACTAGATACGCAGTATTTT. J is TRBJ2-3 and V is TRBV15; TRBD2 agrees at 12 bases. The CDR3 length is 18 residues. Germline V lookup: CDR1 LNHNV, CDR2 YYDKDF (reference sequence). V shed 4 bases, J shed 5 bases, and the junction held 13 bases outside the gene matches.

The V gene is TRBV5-5, the J gene TRBJ1-5, with TRBD1 as a possible D gene (6 bases). The CDR3 length is 15 residues. Trimming shortened V by 4 bases and J by 6 bases, and 17 bases separated the two germline ends. Germline V gene data show CDR1 as SGHKS and CDR2 as YYEKEE (reference sequence). The CDR3: CASSGAGGLGQPQHF. For the CDR3, the DNA is TGTGCCAGCAGCGGGGCGGGGGGGCTAGGTCAGCCCCAGCATTTT.

The J gene is TRBJ2-7, the V gene TRBV19, with 11 bases that match TRBD1. Trimming at V came to 7 bases and at J to 10 bases, leaving 6 bases not matched to a gene. Germline V gene sequence: CDR1 LNHDA, CDR2 SQIVND (reference sequence). The CDR3 extends over 12 amino acids. This CDR3 is CASIGQGAQQYF. CDR3 DNA sequence: TGTGCCAGTATCGGACAGGGGGCCCAACAGTACTTC.

This rearrangement joins TRBV12-3 or TRBV12-4 to TRBJ1-1; maybe TRBD1 (6 bases). Between the trimmed V and J ends, which lost 6 bases and 6 bases, there was a span of 14 bases. The CDR3 extends over 13 amino acids. CDR3 nucleotides: TGTGCCAGCAGCCCCATGAGGGGGGCTGAAGCTTTCTTT. It specifies CASSPMRGAEAFF.

The chain recombines TRBV27 with TRBJ2-5; D ambiguous. Trimming left V 2 bases short and J 0 bases short, with 10 bases between. Germline CDR1 is MNHEY and CDR2 is SMNVEV (reference sequence). CDR3 length: 15 residues. This CDR3 is CASSLRVQHQETQYF. DNA of the CDR3: TGTGCCAGCAGTTTAAGGGTCCAGCACCAAGAGACCCAGTACTTC.

The chain's CDR3 is CASSLNQGAANQPQHF. The DNA of the CDR3 is TGTGCCAGCTCACTTAATCAGGGGGCAGCCAATCAGCCCCAGCATTTT. This chain links TRBV18 with TRBJ1-5; 8 positions match TRBD1. The CDR3 loop spans 16 amino acids. With 4 bases clipped from V and 3 bases from J, the junction kept 8 bases outside the gene matches. Germline lookup yields CDR1 KGHSH and CDR2 LQKENI.

This clone was seen just once. V usage is TRBV28 and J usage is TRBJ2-3; D perhaps matches TRBD2 (6 bases). CDR1 MDHEN and CDR2 SYDVKM come from the germline V gene. The V and J ends lost 7 bases and 3 bases respectively, with 14 bases between them. The CDR3 is 14 residues long. CDR3 sequence (DNA): TGTGCCAGCACCGGGACTCCTCTGACAGATACGCAGTATTTT. This codes for CASTGTPLTDTQYF.

This clone occurred once. The V call is TRBV9, the J call TRBJ2-1, with D tentatively TRBD2 (7 bases). The CDR3 spans 15 residues. Germline lookup yields CDR1 SGDLS and CDR2 YYNGEE. The ends were cut back, 0 bases at V and 5 bases at J, with 12 bases in the middle. Here the CDR3 reads CASSVGGEGDNEQFF. CDR3 DNA: TGTGCCAGCAGCGTAGGCGGGGAGGGGGACAATGAGCAGTTCTTC.

J is TRBJ2-2 and V is TRBV5-1; 14 bases fit TRBD2. The V and J ends lost 4 bases and 6 bases, in that order; junction bases with no gene match: 5. CDR1 is SGHRS and CDR2 is YFSETQ in the germline V gene. CDR3 size: 16 residues. CDR3 sequence: CASSPSTSGGAGELFF. The CDR3 DNA is TGCGCCAGCAGCCCCTCGACTAGCGGGGGGGCCGGGGAGCTGTTTTTT.

This clone was recorded only once. This chain uses TRBV12-3 or TRBV12-4 with TRBJ1-3; D might be TRBD1 (5 bases). There are 13 residues in the CDR3. V lost 3 bases, J lost 8 bases, and 11 bases lay in between. Here the CDR3 DNA reads TGTGCCAGCAGTTTGGAAGGGGCGTACACCATATATTTT. Amino acids: CASSLEGAYTIYF.

This chain uses TRBV28 with TRBJ1-4, with D possibly TRBD1 on 5 matching bases. Trimming removed 7 bases from V and 3 bases from J, with 15 bases in between. Germline V gene data show CDR1 as MDHEN and CDR2 as SYDVKM. The CDR3 runs to 15 residues. The CDR3 nucleotides read TGTGCCAGCACCTCCCTGGGGACCGCTAATGAAAAACTGTTTTTT. It codes for CASTSLGTANEKLFF.

The rearrangement links TRBV11-2 to TRBJ1-2; no firm D call. The germline V gene encodes CDR1 SGHAT and CDR2 FQNNGV. The V gene lost 1 base and the J gene lost 2 bases, with 11 bases spanning the gap. The CDR3 is 15 residues long. The CDR3 reads CASSLVGGVNYGYTF. CDR3 DNA: TGTGCCAGCAGCTTAGTGGGCGGGGTAAACTATGGCTACACCTTC.